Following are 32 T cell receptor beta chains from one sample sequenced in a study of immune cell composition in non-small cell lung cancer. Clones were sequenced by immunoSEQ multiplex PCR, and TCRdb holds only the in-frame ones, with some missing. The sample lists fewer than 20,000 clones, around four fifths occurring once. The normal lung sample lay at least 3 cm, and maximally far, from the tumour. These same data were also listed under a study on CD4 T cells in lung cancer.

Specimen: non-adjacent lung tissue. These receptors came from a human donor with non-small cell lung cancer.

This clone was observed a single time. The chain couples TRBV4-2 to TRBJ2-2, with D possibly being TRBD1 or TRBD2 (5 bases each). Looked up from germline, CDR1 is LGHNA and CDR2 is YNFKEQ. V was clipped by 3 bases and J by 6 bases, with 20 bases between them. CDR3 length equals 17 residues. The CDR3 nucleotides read TGTGCCAGCAGCCAGGGGTTCGTGGGTAGGGACGCCGGGGAGCTGTTTTTT. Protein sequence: CASSQGFVGRDAGELFF.

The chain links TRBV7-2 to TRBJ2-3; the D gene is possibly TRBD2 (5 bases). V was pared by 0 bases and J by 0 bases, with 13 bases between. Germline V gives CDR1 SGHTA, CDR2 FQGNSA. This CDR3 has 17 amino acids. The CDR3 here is CASSLASGSTSTDTQYF. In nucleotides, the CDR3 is TGTGCCAGCAGCTTAGCATCGGGGTCCACTAGCACAGATACGCAGTATTTT.

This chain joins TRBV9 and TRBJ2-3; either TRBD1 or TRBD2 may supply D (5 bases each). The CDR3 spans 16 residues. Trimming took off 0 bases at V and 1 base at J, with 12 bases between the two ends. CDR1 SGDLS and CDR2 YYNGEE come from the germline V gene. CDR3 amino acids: CASSVATGTRTDTQYF. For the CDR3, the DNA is TGTGCCAGCAGCGTAGCTACGGGGACCCGCACAGATACGCAGTATTTT.

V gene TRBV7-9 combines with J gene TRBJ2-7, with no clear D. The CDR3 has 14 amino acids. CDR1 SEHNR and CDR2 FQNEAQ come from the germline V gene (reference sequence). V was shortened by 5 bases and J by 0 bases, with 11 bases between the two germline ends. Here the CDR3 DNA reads TGTGCCAGCAGCCCCATGGCCCTCTCCTACGAGCAGTACTTC. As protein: CASSPMALSYEQYF.

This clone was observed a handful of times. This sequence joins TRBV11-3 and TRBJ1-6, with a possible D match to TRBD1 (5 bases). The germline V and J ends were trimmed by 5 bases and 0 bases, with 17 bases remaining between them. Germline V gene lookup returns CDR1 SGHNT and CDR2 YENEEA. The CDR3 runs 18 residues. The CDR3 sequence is CASSLRPGTSSYNSPLHF. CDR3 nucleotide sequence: TGTGCCAGCAGCCTACGCCCCGGGACCAGCTCCTATAATTCACCCCTCCACTTT.

CDR3 amino acids: CASSPRLGGEETQYF. CDR3 DNA sequence: TGTGCCAGCAGCCCTAGGTTAGGGGGCGAGGAGACCCAGTACTTC. The chain has TRBV9 and TRBJ2-5, with TRBD1 matching over 7 bases. Trimming at V came to 4 bases and at J to 5 bases, leaving 11 bases not matched to a gene. Germline V lookup: CDR1 SGDLS, CDR2 YYNGEE. CDR3 length equals 15 residues. The complete variable domain, with remaining parts taken from reference TRBV9 and TRBJ2-5, reads DSGVTQTPKHLITATGQRVTLRCSPRSGDLSVYWYQQSLDQGLQFLIQYYNGEERAKGNILERFSAQQFPDLHSELNLSSLELGDSALYFCASSPRLGGEETQYFGPGTRLLVL.

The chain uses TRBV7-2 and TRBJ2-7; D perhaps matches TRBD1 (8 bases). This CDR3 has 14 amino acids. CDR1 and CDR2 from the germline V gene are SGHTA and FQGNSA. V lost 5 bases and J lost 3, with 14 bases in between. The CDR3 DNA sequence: TGTGCCAGCAGCGTACAGGGGGGGTACTACGAGCAGTACTTC. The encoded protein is CASSVQGGYYEQYF.

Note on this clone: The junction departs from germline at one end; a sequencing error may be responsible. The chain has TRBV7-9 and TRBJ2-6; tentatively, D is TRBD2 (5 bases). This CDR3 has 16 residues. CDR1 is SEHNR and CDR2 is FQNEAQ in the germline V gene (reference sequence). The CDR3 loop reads CASSPTSGSGANVLTF. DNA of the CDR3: TGCGCCAGCAGCCCCACGAGCGGCTCTGGGGCCAACGTCCTGACTTTC.

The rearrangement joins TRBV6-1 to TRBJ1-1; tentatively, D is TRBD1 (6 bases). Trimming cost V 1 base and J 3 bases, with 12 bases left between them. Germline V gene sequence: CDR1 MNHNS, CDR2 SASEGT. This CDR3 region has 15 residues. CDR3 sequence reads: CASSEVAGDDTEAFF. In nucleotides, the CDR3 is TGTGCCAGCAGTGAAGTGGCAGGGGATGACACTGAAGCTTTCTTT.

The CDR3 sequence: CASRGDSFYEQYF. The DNA for the CDR3 is TGTGCCAGCCGGGGGGACTCCTTCTACGAGCAGTACTTC. The gene calls are TRBV2 and TRBJ2-7; 7 nucleotides align to TRBD2. With V trimmed by 8 bases and J by 3 bases, 7 bases remained unmatched. The CDR3 length is 13 residues. Per germline, CDR1 SNHLY and CDR2 FYNNEI.

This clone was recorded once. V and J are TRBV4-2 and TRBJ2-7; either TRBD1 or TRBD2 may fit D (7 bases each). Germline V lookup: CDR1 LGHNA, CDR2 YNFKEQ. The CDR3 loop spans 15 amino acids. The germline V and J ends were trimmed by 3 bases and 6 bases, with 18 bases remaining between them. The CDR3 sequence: CASSQLTGRGGEQYF. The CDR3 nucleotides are TGTGCCAGCAGCCAGTTGACAGGGAGGGGCGGCGAGCAGTACTTC.

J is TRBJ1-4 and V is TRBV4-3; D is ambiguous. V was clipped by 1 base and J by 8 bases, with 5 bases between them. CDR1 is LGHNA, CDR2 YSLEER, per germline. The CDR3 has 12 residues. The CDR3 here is CASSQGPEKLFF. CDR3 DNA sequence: TGCGCCAGCAGCCAAGGGCCAGAAAAACTGTTTTTT.

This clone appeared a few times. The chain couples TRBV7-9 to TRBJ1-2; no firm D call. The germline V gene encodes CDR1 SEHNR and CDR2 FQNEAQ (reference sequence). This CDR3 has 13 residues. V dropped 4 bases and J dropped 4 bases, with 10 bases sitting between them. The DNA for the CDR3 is TGTGCCAGCAGCTCCCTTGACACCTATGGCTACACCTTC. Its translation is CASSSLDTYGYTF.

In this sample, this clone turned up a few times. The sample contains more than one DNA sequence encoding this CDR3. CDR3 in DNA: TGTGCCAGTTCCCCGGGACAGGTGGGCTATGGCTACACCTTC. Residues: CASSPGQVGYGYTF. The chain employs TRBV19 and TRBJ1-2; 8 bases are a match to TRBD1. Germline CDR1 reads LNHDA; CDR2 reads SQIVND (reference sequence). This CDR3 is 14 amino acids long. V lost 8 bases to trimming and J lost 4 bases; unmatched junction nucleotides: 9.

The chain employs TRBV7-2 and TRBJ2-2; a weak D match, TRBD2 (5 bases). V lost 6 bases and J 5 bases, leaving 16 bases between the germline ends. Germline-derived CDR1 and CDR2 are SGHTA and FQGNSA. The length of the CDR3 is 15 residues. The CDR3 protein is CASRRTGESTGELFF. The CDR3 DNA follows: TGTGCCAGCAGGCGGACCGGGGAGAGTACCGGGGAGCTGTTTTTT.

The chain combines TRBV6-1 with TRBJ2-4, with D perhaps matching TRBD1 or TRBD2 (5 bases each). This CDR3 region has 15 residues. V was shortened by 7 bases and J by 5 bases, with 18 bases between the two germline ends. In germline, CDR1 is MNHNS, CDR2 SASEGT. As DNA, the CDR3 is TGTGCCAGCACCAGGGACGGGTTCGGGCAAAACATTCAGTACTTC. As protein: CASTRDGFGQNIQYF.

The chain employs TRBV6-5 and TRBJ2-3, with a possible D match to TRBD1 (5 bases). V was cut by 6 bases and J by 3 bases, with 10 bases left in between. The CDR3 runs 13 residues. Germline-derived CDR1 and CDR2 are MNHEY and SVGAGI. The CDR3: CASSAKGTDTQYF. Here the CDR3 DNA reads TGTGCCAGCAGCGCCAAGGGGACAGATACGCAGTATTTT.

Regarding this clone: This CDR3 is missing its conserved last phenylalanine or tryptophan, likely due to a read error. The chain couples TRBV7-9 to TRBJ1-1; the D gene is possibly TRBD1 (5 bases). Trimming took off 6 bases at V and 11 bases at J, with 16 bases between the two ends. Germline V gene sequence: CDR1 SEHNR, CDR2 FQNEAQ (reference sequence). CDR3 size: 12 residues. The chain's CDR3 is CASRETGPGAFL. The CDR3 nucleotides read TGTGCCAGCAGAGAAACGGGACCAGGGGCTTTCCTT.

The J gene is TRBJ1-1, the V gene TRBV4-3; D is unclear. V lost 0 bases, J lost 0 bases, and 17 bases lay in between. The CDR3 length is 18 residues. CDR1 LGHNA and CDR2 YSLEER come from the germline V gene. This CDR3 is CASSQEAPLIGMNTEAFF. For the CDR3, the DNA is TGCGCCAGCAGCCAAGAAGCCCCCCTTATCGGGATGAACACTGAAGCTTTCTTT.

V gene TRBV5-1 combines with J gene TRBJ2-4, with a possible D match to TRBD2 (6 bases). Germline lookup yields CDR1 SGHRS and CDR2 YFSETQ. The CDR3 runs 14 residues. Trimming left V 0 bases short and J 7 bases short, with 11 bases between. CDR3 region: CASSLEGGGNIQYF. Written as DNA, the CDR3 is TGCGCCAGCAGCTTGGAGGGTGGAGGGAACATTCAGTACTTC.

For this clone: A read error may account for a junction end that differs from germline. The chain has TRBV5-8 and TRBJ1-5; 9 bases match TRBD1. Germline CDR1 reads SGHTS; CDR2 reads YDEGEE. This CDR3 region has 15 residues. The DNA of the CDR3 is TGCGCCAGCAGCCAGGGGACAGGGTTAAGACAGCCCCAGCATTTT. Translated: CASSQGTGLRQPQHF.

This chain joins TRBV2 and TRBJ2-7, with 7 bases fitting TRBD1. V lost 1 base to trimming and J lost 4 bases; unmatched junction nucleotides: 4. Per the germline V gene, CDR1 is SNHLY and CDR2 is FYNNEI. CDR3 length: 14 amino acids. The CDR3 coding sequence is TGTGCCAGCAGTGAAGGGACAGGAGAGTACGAGCAGTACTTC. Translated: CASSEGTGEYEQYF.

The CDR3 protein is CASSLNQGLGYTF. The CDR3 nucleotides read TGTGCCAGCAGCCTAAATCAGGGATTGGGCTACACCTTC. The gene calls are TRBV7-3 and TRBJ1-2; D perhaps matches TRBD1 (5 bases). CDR3 length equals 13 residues. V was shortened by 5 bases and J by 8 bases, with 15 bases between the two germline ends. Looked up from germline, CDR1 is SGHTA and CDR2 is FQGTGA.

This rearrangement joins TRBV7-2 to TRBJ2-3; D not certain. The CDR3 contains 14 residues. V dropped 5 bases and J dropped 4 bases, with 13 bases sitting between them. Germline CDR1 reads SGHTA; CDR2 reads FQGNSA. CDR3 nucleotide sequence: TGTGCCAGCAGCCAATTAGGCAGGTCAGATACGCAGTATTTT. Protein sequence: CASSQLGRSDTQYF.

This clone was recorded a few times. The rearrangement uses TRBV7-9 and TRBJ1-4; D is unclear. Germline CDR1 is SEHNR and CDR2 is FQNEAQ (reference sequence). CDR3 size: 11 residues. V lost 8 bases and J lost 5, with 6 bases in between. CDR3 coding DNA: TGTGCCAGCGGCAGGAATGAAAAACTGTTTTTT. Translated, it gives CASGRNEKLFF.

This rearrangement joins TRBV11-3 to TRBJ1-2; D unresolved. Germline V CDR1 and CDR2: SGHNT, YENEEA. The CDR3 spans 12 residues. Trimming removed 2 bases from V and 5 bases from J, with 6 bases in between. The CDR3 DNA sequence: TGTGCCAGCAGCTTATCGGATTATGGCTACACCTTC. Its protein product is CASSLSDYGYTF.

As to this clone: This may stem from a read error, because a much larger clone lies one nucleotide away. CDR3 protein: CASSPPRQGASHEQYF. In DNA form, the CDR3 reads TGCGCCAGCAGCCCACCAAGGCAGGGGGCCTCCCACGAGCAGTACTTC. The chain links TRBV5-1 to TRBJ2-7; TRBD1 aligns across 8 bases. The CDR3 extends over 16 amino acids. Germline CDR1 SGHRS, CDR2 YFSETQ.

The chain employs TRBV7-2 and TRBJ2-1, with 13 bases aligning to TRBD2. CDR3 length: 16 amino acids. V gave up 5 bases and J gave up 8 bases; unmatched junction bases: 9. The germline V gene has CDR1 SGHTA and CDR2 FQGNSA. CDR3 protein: CASSGQLAGGGYEQFF. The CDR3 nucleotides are TGTGCCAGCAGCGGACAACTAGCGGGGGGGGGCTATGAGCAGTTCTTC.

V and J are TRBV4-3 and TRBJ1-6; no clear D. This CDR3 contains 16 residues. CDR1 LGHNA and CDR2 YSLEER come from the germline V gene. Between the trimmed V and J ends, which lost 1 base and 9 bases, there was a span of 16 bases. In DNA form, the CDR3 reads TGCGCCAGCAGCCAAGGGGCGCGGCAGGTGGGTTCACCCCTCCACTTT. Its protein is CASSQGARQVGSPLHF.

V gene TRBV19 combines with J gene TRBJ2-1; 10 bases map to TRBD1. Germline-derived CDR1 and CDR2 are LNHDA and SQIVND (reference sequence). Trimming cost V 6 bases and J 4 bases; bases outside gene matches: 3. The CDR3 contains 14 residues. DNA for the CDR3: TGTGCCAGTAGACGACAGGGGGCTTACAATGAGCAGTTCTTC. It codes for CASRRQGAYNEQFF.

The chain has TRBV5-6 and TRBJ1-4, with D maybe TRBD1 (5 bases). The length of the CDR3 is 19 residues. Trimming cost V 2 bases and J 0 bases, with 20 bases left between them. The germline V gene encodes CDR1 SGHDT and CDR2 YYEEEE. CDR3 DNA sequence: TGTGCCAGCAGCTTCGGTCGTGGGGGGTATCTTTCAACTAATGAAAAACTGTTTTTT. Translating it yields CASSFGRGGYLSTNEKLFF.

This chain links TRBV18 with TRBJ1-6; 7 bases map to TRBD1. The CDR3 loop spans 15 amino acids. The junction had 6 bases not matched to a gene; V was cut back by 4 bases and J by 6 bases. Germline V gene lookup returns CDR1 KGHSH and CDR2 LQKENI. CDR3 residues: CASSLSGGINSPLHF. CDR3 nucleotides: TGTGCCAGCTCACTTTCAGGGGGAATTAATTCACCCCTCCACTTT.